One sample yielded the 10 T cell receptor beta chains listed below, sequenced in a study of T cell changes during pregnancy in multiple sclerosis. This table comes from immunoSEQ multiplex PCR, and its TCRdb copy is limited to in-frame clones, with some not included. This sample carries about 30,000 clones, roughly nine tenths of them seen once, and the ten largest clones take about 6.9%. The starting material was CD8+ T cells from peripheral blood mononuclear cells, obtained in the second trimester of pregnancy. Every receptor here comes from a female donor with multiple sclerosis, enrolled in a pregnancy study.

The chain links TRBV9 to TRBJ2-7, with 9 nucleotides matching TRBD1. CDR1 SGDLS and CDR2 YYNGEE come from the germline V gene. The CDR3 is 13 amino acids. V gave up 3 bases and J gave up 5 bases; unmatched junction bases: 3. CDR3 DNA sequence: TGTGCCAGCAGCGGGGGACAGGGCGACGAGCAGTACTTC. Its translation is CASSGGQGDEQYF.

V is TRBV5-1 and J is TRBJ1-2, with D unresolved. V lost 1 base and J 3 bases, leaving 16 bases between the germline ends. Germline V gene data show CDR1 as SGHRS and CDR2 as YFSETQ. The length of the CDR3 is 16 residues. CDR3 loop: CASSLNVAEVHYGYTF. As DNA, the CDR3 is TGCGCCAGCAGCTTGAACGTCGCAGAAGTTCACTATGGCTACACCTTC.

A note on this clone: At one of its ends the junction is not consistent with the germline gene, which may arise from a read error. The chain has TRBV27 and TRBJ2-7, with 11 positions matching TRBD2. CDR3 length: 15 amino acids. Germline values: CDR1 MNHEY, CDR2 SMNVEV (reference sequence). CDR3: CASSLSSGGYYEQYF. For the CDR3, the DNA is TGTGCCAGCAGTCTATCTAGCGGGGGGTACTACGAGCAGTACTTC.

This rearrangement joins TRBV4-3 to TRBJ1-3, with D tentatively TRBD1 (5 bases). The CDR3 runs 17 residues. CDR1 is LGHNA and CDR2 is YSLEER in the germline V gene. V lost 0 bases and J lost 1, with 13 bases in between. The CDR3 region is CASSQEVSGVSGNTIYF. The CDR3 DNA reads TGCGCCAGCAGCCAAGAAGTTTCGGGGGTATCTGGAAACACCATATATTTT.

The chain recombines TRBV28 with TRBJ1-4; TRBD1 might be the D (5 bases). Per the germline V gene, CDR1 is MDHEN and CDR2 is SYDVKM. This CDR3 has 15 residues. V dropped 3 bases and J dropped 6 bases, with 14 bases sitting between them. The CDR3 protein is CASSFFREEDEKLFF. CDR3 sequence (DNA): TGTGCCAGCAGTTTTTTCAGGGAGGAGGATGAAAAACTGTTTTTT. The full variable domain, with the rest looked up from reference TRBV28 and TRBJ1-4, is DVKVTQSSRYLVKRTGEKVFLECVQDMDHENMFWYRQDPGLGLRLIYFSYDVKMKEKGDIPEGYSVSREKKERFSLILESASTNQTSMYLCASSFFREEDEKLFFGSGTQLSVL.

The V gene is TRBV9, the J gene TRBJ1-5, with D maybe TRBD1 (5 bases). The ends were cut back, 0 bases at V and 0 bases at J, with 7 bases in the middle. The CDR3 extends over 15 amino acids. Looked up from germline, CDR1 is SGDLS and CDR2 is YYNGEE. In DNA, the CDR3 is TGTGCCAGCAGCGTAGAAGGGGATAGCAATCAGCCCCAGCATTTT. Protein: CASSVEGDSNQPQHF.

This chain uses TRBV7-9 with TRBJ2-5, with D possibly being TRBD2 (5 bases). In germline, CDR1 is SEHNR, CDR2 FQNEAQ (reference sequence). V lost 1 base to trimming and J lost 2 bases, with 11 bases between them. The CDR3 spans 15 residues. This CDR3 is CASSLELAYQETQYF. CDR3 DNA sequence: TGTGCCAGCAGCTTAGAGCTAGCCTATCAAGAGACCCAGTACTTC.

This sequence joins TRBV7-9 and TRBJ2-2; 8 nucleotides align to TRBD1. CDR3 length equals 17 residues. Losses at the gene ends were 5 bases for V and 0 bases for J; bases not matched to a gene: 8. The V gene's germline CDR1 is SEHNR and CDR2 FQNEAQ (reference sequence). The CDR3 loop reads CASSIPGQEANTGELFF. As DNA, the CDR3 is TGTGCCAGCAGCATACCGGGACAGGAGGCGAACACCGGGGAGCTGTTTTTT.

J is TRBJ2-7 and V is TRBV4-3, with a possible D match to TRBD1 (5 bases). Trimming pared 0 bases from V and 5 bases from J, leaving 14 bases between. In germline, CDR1 is LGHNA, CDR2 YSLEER. The CDR3 loop spans 15 amino acids. CDR3 in DNA: TGCGCCAGCAGCCAAGATGGCGCAGGGTGGGACGAGCAGTACTTC. Translation: CASSQDGAGWDEQYF.

This clone appeared once. The chain couples TRBV30 to TRBJ2-7; 13 positions agree with TRBD2. This CDR3 has 16 amino acids. Trimming removed 3 bases from V and 2 bases from J; junction bases left unmatched: 7. Germline CDR1 is GTSNPN and CDR2 is SVGIG (reference sequence). CDR3 region: CAWRAGTSGVPYEQYF. The CDR3 DNA follows: TGTGCCTGGAGAGCCGGGACTAGCGGGGTTCCCTACGAGCAGTACTTC.